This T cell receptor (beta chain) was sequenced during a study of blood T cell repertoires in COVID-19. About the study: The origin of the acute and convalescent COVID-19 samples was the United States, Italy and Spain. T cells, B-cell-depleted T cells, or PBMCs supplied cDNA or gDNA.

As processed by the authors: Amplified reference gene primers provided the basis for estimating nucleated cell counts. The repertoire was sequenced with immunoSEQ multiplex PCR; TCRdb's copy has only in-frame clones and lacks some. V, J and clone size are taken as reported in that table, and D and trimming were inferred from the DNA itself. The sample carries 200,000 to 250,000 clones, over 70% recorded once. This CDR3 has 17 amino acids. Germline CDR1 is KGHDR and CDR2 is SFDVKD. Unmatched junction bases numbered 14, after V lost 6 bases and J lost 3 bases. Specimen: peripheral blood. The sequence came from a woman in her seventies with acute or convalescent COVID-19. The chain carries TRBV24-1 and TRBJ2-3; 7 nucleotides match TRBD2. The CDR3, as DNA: TGTGCCACCAGTAGCCGGCGGGGCGGGGGTCTAACAGATACGCAGTATTTT. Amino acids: CATSSRRGGGLTDTQYF.